These T cell receptor beta chains were read from a single sample in a study of Graves' ophthalmopathy and Graves' hyperthyroidism. Each CDR3 protein is one row after TCRdb ran MiXCR on the multiplex PCR reads. The sample lists 300,000 to 400,000 distinct CDR3 sequences, 15% to 20% occurring once. The sequenced sample consisted of peripheral blood. The receptors stem from an adult man with Graves' ophthalmopathy. Each CDR3 is given with its conserved first and last residue. D genes are given only for firm matches. Expanded clones get a size class; other rows say once, few or many, or leave the size out.

D gene,J gene,clone size,V gene,CDR3 DNA,CDR3 protein
.,TRBJ2-5,.,TRBV11-2,TGTGCCAGCAGCTCACCTAGCCAGTCGGCCCAGTACTTC,CASSSPSQSAQYF
TRBD2,TRBJ2-7,few,TRBV4-2,TGTGCCGGCAGCCAAGATCGTTTAGCGGGAGGGCAGGAGCAGTACTTC,CAGSQDRLAGGQEQYF
.,TRBJ1-1,few,TRBV9,TGTGCCAGCAGCTTCCCGAGCGCTGAAGCTTTCTTT,CASSFPSAEAFF
TRBD2,TRBJ2-5,many,TRBV25-1,TGTGCCAGCAGTGTAGCGGGAGGACACGAGACCCAGTACTTC,CASSVAGGHETQYF
.,TRBJ1-1,many,TRBV19,TGTGCCAGTAGTCCGACAGGACCAATTGGGAACACTGAAGCTTTCTTT,CASSPTGPIGNTEAFF
.,TRBJ1-1,many,TRBV12-3/TRBV12-4,TGTGCCAGCAGGACCTCCAGGGGCAGGGCTTTCTTT,CASRTSRGRAFF
TRBD1,TRBJ2-5,few,TRBV7-8,TGTGCCAGCAGCCACGACAGGGGCAGAGAGACCCAGTACTTC,CASSHDRGRETQYF
TRBD1,TRBJ1-5,many,TRBV28,TGTGCCAGCACCACCGGGACAGCCTTTAGCAATCAGCCCCAGCATTTT,CASTTGTAFSNQPQHF
.,TRBJ2-7,many,TRBV30,TGTGCCTGGAGTGTAAAAAAGGGTTCTCAGTACTTC,CAWSVKKGSQYF
TRBD1,TRBJ1-2,many,TRBV5-1,TGCGCCAGCAGCTTGGCCCGGACAGGGTCTAACTATGGCTACACCTTC,CASSLARTGSNYGYTF
TRBD1,TRBJ1-2,many,TRBV7-2,TGTGCCAGCAGCTTCCTGGGACAGGCGTATGGCTACACCTTC,CASSFLGQAYGYTF
TRBD1,TRBJ1-2,many,TRBV20-1,TGCAGTGCTGGGGACAGGGGGCAGGGCTATGGCTACACCTTC,CSAGDRGQGYGYTF
.,TRBJ2-5,many,TRBV6-6,TGTGCCAGCAGTTATAGGGTGACAATGGAGACCCAGTACTTC,CASSYRVTMETQYF
.,TRBJ1-1,many,TRBV7-9,TGTGCCAGCAGCTTGGGCAGCTTCACGACTGGCACTGAAGCTTTCTTT,CASSLGSFTTGTEAFF
TRBD1,TRBJ1-1,many,TRBV4-1,TGCGCCAGCAGCCAAGGGGCTCTGACAGGGGGCGAAGCTTTCTTT,CASSQGALTGGEAFF
TRBD1,TRBJ1-6,many,TRBV18,TGTGCCAGCTCAGCAGGACAGGACTATAATTCACCCCTCCACTTT,CASSAGQDYNSPLHF
TRBD2,TRBJ2-7,many,TRBV6-1,TGTGCCAGCAGCCAGCCTCGGGCTAGCGGGGTATACGAGCAGTACTTC,CASSQPRASGVYEQYF
.,TRBJ2-3,many,TRBV9,TGTGCCAGCAGCGTAGTGGGGGATACAGATACGCAGTATTTT,CASSVVGDTDTQYF
TRBD1,TRBJ1-1,many,TRBV5-1,TGCGCCAGCAGCACGGGGACAGTGAGCACTGAAGCTTTCTTT,CASSTGTVSTEAFF
.,TRBJ1-1,many,TRBV29-1,TGCAGCGCTATAAGGGGGGCGGACACTGAAGCTTTCTTT,CSAIRGADTEAFF
.,TRBJ2-5,many,TRBV28,TGTGCCATTGCTAAGACGGACAGCAGACAAGAGACCCAGTACTTC,CAIAKTDSRQETQYF
.,TRBJ1-1,.,TRBV28,TGTGCCAGCATTCTCCTAACAGGGTCTGAAGCTTTCTTC,CASILLTGSEAFF
.,TRBJ2-7,many,TRBV4-1,TGCGCCAGCAGCTTATTTGGACACGGCCCCTCCTACGAGCAGTACTTC,CASSLFGHGPSYEQYF
TRBD2,TRBJ2-7,.,TRBV4-2,TGTGCCAGCAGCCAAGCCCGGGGAGCGGGGAGCTCCTACGAGCAGTACTTC,CASSQARGAGSSYEQYF
.,TRBJ2-2,many,TRBV20-1,TGCAGTGCAGCAGGGCTCTGGGACACCGGGGAGCTGTTTTTT,CSAAGLWDTGELFF
.,TRBJ1-3,many,TRBV11-2,TGTGCCAGCAGCTCTGGACAGATCCCTGGAAACACCATATATTTT,CASSSGQIPGNTIYF
.,TRBJ1-1,many,TRBV11-1,TGTGCCAGCAGCCCAACACTGACAGGTTTGAACACTGAAGCTTTCTTT,CASSPTLTGLNTEAFF
.,TRBJ1-6,.,TRBV6-1,TGTGCCAGCAGTGATTTGGGACCCCTCCACTTT,CASSDLGPLHF
.,TRBJ1-5,many,TRBV12-3/TRBV12-4,TGTGCCAGCAGTTTGCGGGGGGCGAGCCAGCCCCAGCATTTT,CASSLRGASQPQHF
.,TRBJ1-5,.,TRBV7-2,TGTGCCAGCAGCTTAGGGCGGGGTAGCAATCAGCCCCAGCATTTT,CASSLGRGSNQPQHF
TRBD1,TRBJ1-1,.,TRBV27,TGTGCCAGCAGTTTCCAGGGGGCGTGGGACACTGAAGCTTTCTTT,CASSFQGAWDTEAFF
.,TRBJ2-2,many,TRBV9,TGTGCCAGCAGCGTACGCGAGGGAGGTGACACCGGGGAGCTGTTTTTT,CASSVREGGDTGELFF
TRBD1,TRBJ2-5,.,TRBV28,TGTGCCAGCAGTCCCCTACACAGGGGCCGAGTGGAGACCCAGTACTTC,CASSPLHRGRVETQYF
.,TRBJ2-7,many,TRBV7-2,TGTGCCAGCAGCTTGTCCACAGGGTTGGAGCAGTACTTC,CASSLSTGLEQYF
.,TRBJ1-1,medium-sized,TRBV6-8,TGTGCCAGCAGTTACCGGCCGTGTAGTTACAGGGACACCACTGAAGCTTTCTTT,CASSYRPCSYRDTTEAFF
TRBD1,TRBJ1-2,few,TRBV20-1,TGCAGTGCACTCGGACAGGGGTATGGCTACACCTTC,CSALGQGYGYTF
TRBD2,TRBJ2-7,many,TRBV27,TGTGCCAGCAGTCTAGCGGGAGGGCCCTACGAGCAGTACTTC,CASSLAGGPYEQYF
.,TRBJ1-1,many,TRBV30,TGTGCCTGGAGTGTACCCTATGGGGGGAACACTGAAGCTTTCTTT,CAWSVPYGGNTEAFF
TRBD1,TRBJ1-2,many,TRBV12-3/TRBV12-4,TGTGCCAGCAGGTCCGACAGGGGAAGCTATGGCTACACCTTC,CASRSDRGSYGYTF
.,TRBJ1-1,many,TRBV28,TGTGCCGCGACGGCTAAAATGAACACTGAAGCTTTCTTT,CAATAKMNTEAFF
.,TRBJ1-1,many,TRBV20-1,TGCAGTGCTGAAGGGACGGCGAACGGGGAAGCTTTCTTT,CSAEGTANGEAFF
TRBD2,TRBJ2-7,many,TRBV4-1,TGCGCCAGCAGCCAGACTAGCGGGAGGAAGACCTACGAGCAGTACTTC,CASSQTSGRKTYEQYF
TRBD2,TRBJ2-7,many,TRBV20-1,TGCAGTGCTACGACCGGGAGGAGTCCCTACGAGCAGTACTTC,CSATTGRSPYEQYF
.,TRBJ1-1,many,TRBV20-1,TGCAGTGTCTCGACAGTGATGAACACTGAAGCTTTCTTT,CSVSTVMNTEAFF
.,TRBJ2-7,many,TRBV28,TGTGCCAGCACCCCCCGTGGGGGCGAGCAGTACTTC,CASTPRGGEQYF
.,TRBJ2-7,once,TRBV28,TGTGCCAGCAGTTTATTTGGACAGTCCTACGAGCAGTACTTC,CASSLFGQSYEQYF
TRBD2,TRBJ2-5,many,TRBV11-1,TGTGCCAGCAGCCTATCACGGGACTACCTACTCCAAGAGACCCAGTACTTC,CASSLSRDYLLQETQYF
.,TRBJ1-5,many,TRBV12-3/TRBV12-4,TGTGCCAGCAGTCTTAAAGCTTCAAGGGGGGTGTGGCAGCCCCAGCATTTT,CASSLKASRGVWQPQHF
.,TRBJ2-7,many,TRBV2,TGTGCCAGCAGAACACTTCCGGGGCTTCATAGCGACTCTAACTACGAGCAGTACTTC,CASRTLPGLHSDSNYEQYF
TRBD1,TRBJ2-5,.,TRBV11-3,TGTGCCAGCAGCCCCCCGGGACAGGGGCACCAAGAGACCCAGTACTTC,CASSPPGQGHQETQYF
.,TRBJ2-2,many,TRBV6-2/TRBV6-3,TGTGCCAGCAGCGTAGTAAGGGGGTCTCCTGACACCGGGGAGCTGTTTTTT,CASSVVRGSPDTGELFF
.,TRBJ2-7,.,TRBV12-3/TRBV12-4,TGTGCCAGCAGTTTCTCTGCTAGTAGCTACGAGCAGTACTTC,CASSFSASSYEQYF
.,TRBJ2-5,.,TRBV5-1,TGCGCCAGCAGCCCACCGGGGGCGGGAGAAGAGACCCAGTACTTC,CASSPPGAGEETQYF
.,TRBJ1-2,few,TRBV12-5,TGTGCTAGTGGCCGTAGTTCCGCTCAATCCTATGGCTACACCTTC,CASGRSSAQSYGYTF
TRBD1,TRBJ1-6,many,TRBV20-1,TGCAGTGCTAGAGAGTACACGGACAGGGATTCACCCCTCCACTTT,CSAREYTDRDSPLHF
TRBD1,TRBJ2-7,many,TRBV12-3/TRBV12-4,TGTGCCAGCAACCGCGGACAGGAGGCCGAGCAGTACTTC,CASNRGQEAEQYF
TRBD1,TRBJ2-7,many,TRBV7-2,TGTGCCAGCAGCTTAGGAGGACAGGTCTACGAGCAGTACTTC,CASSLGGQVYEQYF
.,TRBJ1-5,few,TRBV6-5,TGTGCCAGCAGGTACTACAGAGGAAATAGCAATCAGCCCCAGCATTTT,CASRYYRGNSNQPQHF
.,TRBJ1-3,many,TRBV11-1,TGTGCCAGCAGCTCGACAACCGACAGCTCCTCTGGAAACACCATATATTTT,CASSSTTDSSSGNTIYF